Presented here are 9 T cell receptor beta chains from one specimen sequenced in a study of spatial heterogeneity in lung cancer. TCRdb redid the calling of the 5' RACE reads with MiXCR, one entry per CDR3 protein. The table lists about 38,000 distinct CDR3 sequences, around 5.5% of them singletons. Time point noted: sample taken at primary tumor resection. Sequencing was performed on whole RNA extracted from tumor and nontumor lung tissue, or from frozen PBMC, and the material was left unsorted. Sequencing was performed on PBMCs, taken at surgery. The receptor set was obtained from a male donor with early-stage non-small cell lung cancer.

J is TRBJ1-1 and V is TRBV28; tentatively, D is TRBD1 (5 bases). CDR3 length: 15 amino acids. V shed 3 bases and J shed 1 base, with 12 bases lying between them. The V gene's germline CDR1 is MDHEN and CDR2 SYDVKM. DNA of the CDR3: TGTGCCAGCAGTTTCCGTGGACACGAGAACACTGAAGCTTTCTTT. Its translation is CASSFRGHENTEAFF. Looking up the rest from reference TRBV28 and TRBJ1-1 gives the full variable domain: DVKVTQSSRYLVKRTGEKVFLECVQDMDHENMFWYRQDPGLGLRLIYFSYDVKMKEKGDIPEGYSVSREKKERFSLILESASTNQTSMYLCASSFRGHENTEAFFGQGTRLTVV.

Comments on this clonotype: No conserved phenylalanine or tryptophan ends this CDR3, so it is likely a read error. V is TRBV19 and J is TRBJ1-2; possibly TRBD1 for D (5 bases). V was shortened by 5 bases and J by 4 bases, with 8 bases between the two germline ends. Germline CDR1 and CDR2: LNHDA and SQIVND (reference sequence). The CDR3 is made up of 12 amino acids. CDR3 sequence (DNA): TGTGCCAGTAGTGATGGGGGCTATGGCTACACCTGC. Translating gives CASSDGGYGYTC.

This clonotype appeared a few times. J is TRBJ2-3 and V is TRBV28; 14 nucleotides match TRBD2. The germline CDR1 and CDR2 sequences are MDHEN and SYDVKM. Losses at the gene ends were 0 bases for V and 5 bases for J; bases not matched to a gene: 4. This CDR3 is 17 amino acids long. CDR3 coding DNA: TGTGCCAGCAGTTTATGGACTAGCGGGGGGGCGATAGATACGCAGTATTTT. Translation gives CASSLWTSGGAIDTQYF. Variable domain in full (rest from reference TRBV28 and TRBJ2-3): DVKVTQSSRYLVKRTGEKVFLECVQDMDHENMFWYRQDPGLGLRLIYFSYDVKMKEKGDIPEGYSVSREKKERFSLILESASTNQTSMYLCASSLWTSGGAIDTQYFGPGTRLTVL.

In its sample, this clonotype was seen many times. This rearrangement joins TRBV6-6 to TRBJ2-3; D ambiguous. Germline CDR1 is MNHNY and CDR2 is SVGAGI (reference sequence). This CDR3 contains 17 residues. V lost 0 bases to trimming and J lost 1 base, with 14 bases between them. For the CDR3, the DNA is TGTGCCAGCAGTTACTCCGGCGGTCGGCTGGGCACAGATACGCAGTATTTT. It encodes CASSYSGGRLGTDTQYF.

V gene TRBV7-9 combines with J gene TRBJ1-4; D is undetermined. The germline V gene encodes CDR1 SEHNR and CDR2 FQNEAQ (reference sequence). V was pared by 5 bases and J by 0 bases, with 16 bases between. This CDR3 is 17 amino acids long. The CDR3, as DNA: TGTGCCAGCAGCCCTTTTGGACGGAGTGCAACTAATGAAAAACTGTTTTTT. Amino acid sequence: CASSPFGRSATNEKLFF.

This clonotype was seen only a few times. The genes are TRBV7-3 and TRBJ1-5; 7 bases align to TRBD1. The CDR3 sequence is 18 residues long. V was pared by 1 base and J by 6 bases, with 15 bases of the junction left unmatched. The germline V gene encodes CDR1 SGHTA and CDR2 FQGTGA. Here the CDR3 reads CASSLNDWGDRGSQPQHF. CDR3 nucleotide sequence: TGTGCCAGCAGCTTAAACGATTGGGGGGACAGAGGGAGTCAGCCCCAGCATTTT. Full variable domain (rest looked up from reference TRBV7-3 and TRBJ1-5): GAGVSQTPSNKVTEKGKYVELRCDPISGHTALYWYRQSLGQGPEFLIYFQGTGAADDSGLPNDRFFAVRPEGSVSTLKIQRTERGDSAVYLCASSLNDWGDRGSQPQHFGDGTRLSIL.

In this sample, this clonotype turned up a few times. Here the CDR3 DNA reads TGCAGTGCTAGGGCCGGGACACTCACCGGGGAGCTGTTTTTT. It codes for CSARAGTLTGELFF. The chain has TRBV20-1 and TRBJ2-2, with D possibly matching TRBD1 (6 bases). CDR1 is DFQATT, CDR2 SNEGSKA, per germline (reference sequence). The CDR3 has 14 amino acids. V lost 3 bases, J lost 4 bases, and 12 bases lay in between.

This clonotype was counted ten times or more. V usage is TRBV7-8 and J usage is TRBJ1-2, with D possibly being TRBD1 (6 bases). CDR1 is SGHVS, CDR2 FQNEAQ, per germline. This CDR3 is built from 15 residues. V was shortened by 2 bases and J by 4 bases, with 14 bases between the two germline ends. This CDR3 is CASSLRAGAVYGYTF. The CDR3 DNA sequence: TGTGCCAGCAGCTTAAGGGCAGGGGCGGTCTATGGCTACACCTTC.

This clonotype showed up many times. The chain joins TRBV18 to TRBJ1-4; 8 nucleotides agree with TRBD1. CDR1 and CDR2 from the germline V gene are KGHSH and LQKENI. CDR3 length: 15 amino acids. Trimming cost V 3 bases and J 10 bases; bases outside gene matches: 10. The CDR3 DNA sequence: TGTGCCAGCTCACCTCAAATCGGACAGGGTAGAAAACTGTTTTTT. This encodes CASSPQIGQGRKLFF. Variable domain in full (rest from reference TRBV18 and TRBJ1-4): NAGVMQNPRHLVRRRGQEARLRCSPMKGHSHVYWYRQLPEEGLKFMVYLQKENIIDESGMPKERFSAEFPKEGPSILRIQQVVRGDSAAYFCASSPQIGQGRKLFFGSGTQLSVL.